This T cell receptor (beta chain) was identified during a study of T cell repertoires in aging, cancer and after chemotherapy. Rearranged V-D-J TRB sequences were amplified with a mixed TRB-A/B primer pool. TCRdb analysed the multiplex PCR reads with MiXCR anew, one entry per CDR3 protein. This table has about 6,200 distinct CDR3 sequences, approximately 31% appearing once. TCR beta rearrangements were amplified from peripheral blood genomic DNA. Trimming took 4 bases from V and 5 from J, leaving 5 bases between them. The CDR3 loop spans 11 amino acids. Sequenced sample: blood. This clonotype was obtained from a human donor with a blood cancer. This chain joins TRBV12-3 or TRBV12-4 and TRBJ2-5, with D hard to call. CDR3 residues: CASSSKETQYF. In nucleotides, the CDR3 is TGTGCCAGCAGTTCGAAGGAGACCCAGTACTTC.